The 23 T cell receptor beta chains given below trace back to one sample, sequenced in a study of cytomegalovirus exposure and HLA in healthy donors. 13 Jbeta primers and 60 Vbeta primers were used for the PCR. Clones were sequenced by immunoSEQ multiplex PCR, and TCRdb holds only the in-frame ones, with some missing. The sample records about 170,000 clones, roughly four fifths being singletons. Material: PBMCs. These receptors originate from a girl aged 5-17 years in good health and CMV-seropositive.

The table lists this clone with a count of one. The chain employs TRBV7-6 and TRBJ2-1; a weak D match, TRBD2 (7 bases). Deletions cut 2 bases from V and 5 bases from J, with 13 bases between. CDR1 is SGHVS, CDR2 FNYEAQ, per germline. The CDR3 consists of 15 residues. The CDR3 sequence is CASSLRGGDNNEQFF. CDR3 coding DNA: TGTGCCAGCAGCTTAAGAGGGGGGGATAACAATGAGCAGTTCTTC. The full variable domain, with the rest looked up from reference TRBV7-6 and TRBJ2-1, is GAGVSQSPRYKVTKRGQDVALRCDPISGHVSLYWYRQALGQGPEFLTYFNYEAQQDKSGLPNDRFSAERPEGSISTLTIQRTEQRDSAMYRCASSLRGGDNNEQFFGPGTRLTVL.

In its sample, this clone was seen once. This rearrangement joins TRBV13 to TRBJ2-1; 8 bases agree with TRBD1. Germline V CDR1 and CDR2: PRHDT, FYEKMQ (reference sequence). The CDR3 is 14 residues long. J gave up 8 bases and V 6 bases, and 9 bases lay outside the gene matches. The chain's CDR3 is CASSNLDRGDEQFF. The CDR3 DNA follows: TGTGCCAGCAGTAATCTCGACAGGGGCGATGAGCAGTTCTTC.

This rearrangement joins TRBV2 to TRBJ1-1, with D uncertain. There are 14 residues in the CDR3. V lost 3 bases and J lost 2, with 10 bases in between. Germline V gene sequence: CDR1 SNHLY, CDR2 FYNNEI. CDR3 residues: CASSEVVANTEAFF. For the CDR3, the DNA is TGTGCCAGCAGTGAGGTTGTAGCTAACACTGAAGCTTTCTTT.

CDR3 sequence (DNA): TGTGCCAGCAGGGGGACCTGGACAGGGGTTAATTCACCCCTCCACTTT. This codes for CASRGTWTGVNSPLHF. The rearrangement uses TRBV2 and TRBJ1-6; 9 bases align to TRBD1. The V gene end was trimmed by 6 bases and the J gene end by 6 bases; junction bases not matched to a gene: 9. Germline values: CDR1 SNHLY, CDR2 FYNNEI. CDR3 size: 16 residues. The full variable domain, completed using reference TRBV2 and TRBJ1-6, is EPEVTQTPSHQVTQMGQEVILRCVPISNHLYFYWYRQILGQKVEFLVSFYNNEISEKSEIFDDQFSVERPDGSNFTLKIRSTKLEDSAMYFCASRGTWTGVNSPLHFGNGTRLTVT.

To note about this clone: Relative to the germline gene, one junction end is altered; a read error may explain this. The rearrangement links TRBV2 to TRBJ1-2, with TRBD1 identical over 7 bases. The CDR3 length is 13 residues. Germline values: CDR1 SNHLY, CDR2 FYNNEI. The CDR3 protein is CASREDRADGYTF. DNA for the CDR3: TGTGCCAGCAGGGAAGACAGGGCAGATGGCTACACCTTC.

The rearrangement uses TRBV6-5 and TRBJ1-2; maybe TRBD1 (5 bases). The CDR3 runs to 14 residues. Germline lookup yields CDR1 MNHEY and CDR2 SVGAGI. Trimming took 5 bases from V and 5 from J, leaving 15 bases between them. CDR3 in amino acids: CASSERQRLYGYTF. The CDR3 bases are TGTGCCAGCAGTGAGAGACAGAGACTGTATGGCTACACCTTC.

J is TRBJ1-2 and V is TRBV30; D may be TRBD1 (6 bases). Looked up from germline, CDR1 is GTSNPN and CDR2 is SVGIG (reference sequence). Between the trimmed V and J ends, which lost 5 bases and 12 bases, there was a span of 25 bases. This CDR3 has 14 amino acids. The chain's CDR3 is CAWLRRGAEFDNTF. The CDR3 DNA reads as TGTGCCTGGTTAAGACGGGGGGCGGAATTTGACAACACCTTC.

The V and J genes are TRBV30 and TRBJ2-1; 7 bases line up with TRBD2. J gave up 7 bases and V 5 bases, and 8 bases lay outside the gene matches. The CDR3 loop spans 13 amino acids. Germline CDR1 is GTSNPN and CDR2 is SVGIG (reference sequence). Here the CDR3 DNA reads TGTGCCTGGTCTGGGGGGGGACCAAATGAGCAGTTCTTC. This gives the protein CAWSGGGPNEQFF.

The chain carries TRBV9 and TRBJ1-2; D unresolved. Trimming cost V 5 bases and J 4 bases, with 21 bases left between them. Germline CDR1 and CDR2: SGDLS and YYNGEE. This CDR3 spans 16 amino acids. The CDR3 loop is CASSFSSTTSGYGYTF. The CDR3 bases are TGTGCCAGCAGTTTCTCTTCGACAACAAGCGGCTATGGCTACACCTTC.

This chain uses TRBV2 with TRBJ1-1, with a tentative D call TRBD1 (6 bases). CDR1 and CDR2 from the germline V gene are SNHLY and FYNNEI. V was shortened by 5 bases and J by 3 bases, with 10 bases between the two germline ends. The CDR3 is made up of 13 amino acids. In DNA form, the CDR3 reads TGTGCCAGCAGTACAGACAGGTACACTGAAGCTTTCTTT. Amino acids: CASSTDRYTEAFF.

Of note for this clone: This is likely a read error, given that the CDR3 carries no conserved phenylalanine or tryptophan at its end. This rearrangement joins TRBV30 to TRBJ1-2; D is unclear. Trimming pared 0 bases from V and 6 bases from J, leaving 14 bases between. The germline V gene has CDR1 GTSNPN and CDR2 SVGIG (reference sequence). The CDR3 loop spans 14 amino acids. The CDR3 region is CAWSVVRWNDGYTL. The CDR3 nucleotides are TGTGCCTGGAGTGTAGTGAGGTGGAACGATGGCTACACCCTC.

The chain has TRBV10-3 and TRBJ1-5; 12 bases map to TRBD1. The CDR3 is 16 amino acids. Trimming removed 3 bases from V and 4 bases from J; junction bases left unmatched: 4. Germline V gives CDR1 ENHRY, CDR2 SYGVKD. The CDR3 sequence: CAISEGTGGLNQPQHF. The CDR3 bases are TGTGCCATCAGTGAAGGGACAGGGGGCCTTAATCAGCCCCAGCATTTT.

This clone was seen more than once but under ten times. The chain is built from TRBV9 and TRBJ2-3; tentative D call: TRBD2 (5 bases). CDR1 is SGDLS and CDR2 is YYNGEE in the germline V gene. This CDR3 is built from 14 residues. V was cut by 0 bases and J by 5 bases, with 10 bases left in between. The CDR3 reads CASSVDGVGDTQYF. The CDR3 DNA is TGTGCCAGCAGCGTAGACGGGGTAGGAGATACGCAGTATTTT. Full variable domain (rest looked up from reference TRBV9 and TRBJ2-3): DSGVTQTPKHLITATGQRVTLRCSPRSGDLSVYWYQQSLDQGLQFLIQYYNGEERAKGNILERFSAQQFPDLHSELNLSSLELGDSALYFCASSVDGVGDTQYFGPGTRLTVL.

The rearrangement links TRBV29-1 to TRBJ1-2, with unresolved D. V was clipped by 3 bases and J by 2 bases, with 13 bases between them. This CDR3 is built from 14 residues. The germline gives CDR1 SQVTM, CDR2 ANQGSEA. The CDR3 sequence is CSVDPTRPNYGYTF. The DNA of the CDR3 is TGCAGCGTTGATCCGACAAGACCAAACTATGGCTACACCTTC.

This clone was detected once. The V call is TRBV9, the J call TRBJ1-2; D is possibly TRBD1 (5 bases). Germline V gene lookup returns CDR1 SGDLS and CDR2 YYNGEE. The CDR3 totals 13 residues. Between the trimmed V and J ends, which lost 2 bases and 7 bases, there was a span of 12 bases. This chain's CDR3 is CASSVQGQRGYTF. CDR3 nucleotides: TGTGCCAGCAGCGTGCAGGGCCAACGTGGCTACACCTTC.

This chain links TRBV9 with TRBJ2-2; TRBD1 matches 9 bases. After removal of 3 bases from V and 0 bases from J, the junction contained 9 bases not matched to a gene. The CDR3 contains 18 residues. CDR1 and CDR2 (germline): SGDLS, YYNGEE. CDR3 in amino acids: CASSGRKGQGTNTGELFF. The CDR3, as DNA: TGTGCCAGCAGCGGAAGAAAAGGACAGGGGACGAACACCGGGGAGCTGTTTTTT.

The chain uses TRBV30 and TRBJ2-3; D perhaps matches TRBD2 (5 bases). This CDR3 is built from 15 residues. Germline loops: CDR1 GTSNPN, CDR2 SVGIG (reference sequence). Trimming pared 2 bases from V and 4 bases from J, leaving 16 bases between. The CDR3 protein is CAWSTLRQAADTQYF. The CDR3 DNA sequence: TGTGCCTGGAGTACGCTCCGACAAGCGGCAGATACGCAGTATTTT.

The V call is TRBV5-1, the J call TRBJ1-3, with D possibly TRBD1 on 5 matching bases. V was clipped by 4 bases and J by 0 bases, with 14 bases between them. The CDR3 sequence is 16 residues long. Germline CDR1 reads SGHRS; CDR2 reads YFSETQ. The CDR3 coding sequence is TGCGCCAGCAGCGCGACCGGGGGTCGCTCTGGAAACACCATATATTTT. This gives the protein CASSATGGRSGNTIYF.

This chain links TRBV12-5 with TRBJ1-5, with TRBD1 matching 9 bases. Unmatched junction bases numbered 5, after V lost 6 bases and J lost 5 bases. CDR1 is LGHNT and CDR2 is FRNRAP in the germline V gene. The CDR3 runs to 14 residues. The CDR3 region has the DNA TGTGCTAGTGGCTCCGGGACAGGGTATCAGCCCCAGCATTTT. Translation gives CASGSGTGYQPQHF.

The chain is built from TRBV9 and TRBJ2-1; the match to TRBD2 covers 10 bases. This CDR3 has 15 residues. J gave up 2 bases and V 1 base, and 0 bases lay outside the gene matches. Germline CDR1 and CDR2: SGDLS and YYNGEE. The DNA for the CDR3 is TGTGCCAGCAGCGTAACTAGCGGGACCTACAATGAGCAGTTCTTC. Translation gives CASSVTSGTYNEQFF. The variable domain in full, with the rest retrieved from reference TRBV9 and TRBJ2-1, is DSGVTQTPKHLITATGQRVTLRCSPRSGDLSVYWYQQSLDQGLQFLIQYYNGEERAKGNILERFSAQQFPDLHSELNLSSLELGDSALYFCASSVTSGTYNEQFFGPGTRLTVL.

This clone was seen a few times. The chain uses TRBV19 and TRBJ2-7; 9 nucleotides align to TRBD2. Losses at the gene ends were 5 bases for V and 1 base for J; bases not matched to a gene: 6. The CDR3 runs to 15 residues. Germline V lookup: CDR1 LNHDA, CDR2 SQIVND (reference sequence). The CDR3: CASSPPAGGSYEQYF. The CDR3 DNA is TGTGCCAGTAGTCCCCCGGCGGGGGGGTCCTACGAGCAGTACTTC. The full variable domain, its missing parts supplied by reference TRBV19 and TRBJ2-7, is DGGITQSPKYLFRKEGQNVTLSCEQNLNHDAMYWYRQDPGQGLRLIYYSQIVNDFQKGDIAEGYSVSREKKESFPLTVTSAQKNPTAFYLCASSPPAGGSYEQYFGPGTRLTVT.

The rearrangement uses TRBV6-1 and TRBJ1-1; 12 positions agree with TRBD1. CDR1 is MNHNS, CDR2 SASEGT, per germline. V dropped 4 bases and J dropped 4; count of bases not matched to a gene: 7. The CDR3 is 16 residues long. The CDR3 region is CASSAWDRGLVTEAFF. The DNA for the CDR3 is TGTGCCAGCAGTGCGTGGGACAGGGGGCTTGTCACTGAAGCTTTCTTT.

This clone has only a few counts. V usage is TRBV6-6 and J usage is TRBJ1-2; 8 nucleotides line up with TRBD1. V was pared by 8 bases and J by 3 bases, with 8 bases of the junction left unmatched. This CDR3 comprises 14 residues. Germline CDR1 is MNHNY and CDR2 is SVGAGI (reference sequence). The CDR3 DNA reads TGTGCCAGCGTACTCCAGGGGGCCGACTATGGCTACACCTTC. Protein sequence: CASVLQGADYGYTF.